These 22 T cell receptor beta chains came from one sample sequenced in a study of coeliac disease. Produced via immunoSEQ multiplex PCR; TCRdb's table is partial and in-frame only. The sample shows about 4,900 clones, more than 55% of them seen only once. Sequencing was carried out using lymphocytes from the gut lamina propria. These receptors were taken from a woman aged 40 to 50.

The V call is TRBV30, the J call TRBJ2-7; 8 bases fit TRBD2. Unmatched junction bases numbered 10, after V lost 0 bases and J lost 0 bases. Germline-derived CDR1 and CDR2 are GTSNPN and SVGIG (reference sequence). The CDR3 is 17 residues long. In nucleotides, the CDR3 is TGTGCCTGGAGTGTAAGAGTTCTAGCGGGTAGCTCCTACGAGCAGTACTTC. Amino acids: CAWSVRVLAGSSYEQYF.

This clone was found a few times. V and J are TRBV29-1 and TRBJ2-7, with 7 bases aligning to TRBD1. The CDR3 contains 15 residues. The germline CDR1 and CDR2 sequences are SQVTM and ANQGSEA. Trimming took 6 bases from V and 3 from J; bases not matched to a gene: 14. CDR3 protein: CSVQGAADRVYEQYF. The CDR3 DNA reads TGCAGCGTCCAAGGGGCGGCCGACAGGGTCTACGAGCAGTACTTC.

The chain is built from TRBV6-1 and TRBJ2-2; TRBD2 aligns across 7 bases. Losses at the gene ends were 5 bases for V and 4 bases for J; bases not matched to a gene: 7. Germline CDR1 reads MNHNS; CDR2 reads SASEGT. This CDR3 spans 15 amino acids. Here the CDR3 reads CASSLLAGSTGELFF. The CDR3 region has the DNA TGTGCCAGCAGTCTCTTAGCGGGCAGCACCGGGGAGCTGTTTTTT.

The chain is built from TRBV4-1 and TRBJ2-7; 10 bases map to TRBD1. Trimming took 1 base from V and 6 from J; bases not matched to a gene: 6. CDR1 is MGHRA, CDR2 YSYEKL, per germline. The CDR3 length is 15 residues. CDR3 region: CASSQVGQGFLEQYF. As DNA, the CDR3 is TGCGCCAGCAGCCAAGTGGGACAGGGGTTTCTCGAGCAGTACTTC.

This clone has just one count. The J gene is TRBJ2-7, the V gene TRBV27; maybe TRBD2 (5 bases). V was pared by 7 bases and J by 3 bases, with 19 bases between. CDR1 is MNHEY and CDR2 is SMNVEV in the germline V gene (reference sequence). This CDR3 region has 15 residues. Here the CDR3 reads CASTRFGQEDYEQYF. For the CDR3, the DNA is TGTGCCAGCACCCGGTTTGGGCAGGAGGACTACGAGCAGTACTTC.

The chain recombines TRBV2 with TRBJ2-7, with D unclear. Trimming took off 2 bases at V and 2 bases at J, with 13 bases between the two ends. The CDR3 contains 15 residues. Looked up from germline, CDR1 is SNHLY and CDR2 is FYNNEI. The CDR3 region has the DNA TGTGCCAGCAGTGAATTACGGTCTCAAACCTACGAGCAGTACTTC. Translated, it gives CASSELRSQTYEQYF.

By its share, this clone is large. The genes are TRBV29-1 and TRBJ1-1; D gene ambiguous. The germline gives CDR1 SQVTM, CDR2 ANQGSEA. The CDR3 is made up of 13 amino acids. V shed 4 bases and J shed 4 bases, with 13 bases lying between them. CDR3 sequence (DNA): TGCAGCGTTGGAAGAGGGTGGGGCACTGAAGCTTTCTTT. This translates into CSVGRGWGTEAFF.

J is TRBJ2-5 and V is TRBV5-5; D is perhaps TRBD1 (6 bases). The CDR3 loop spans 14 amino acids. Germline CDR1 reads SGHKS; CDR2 reads YYEKEE (reference sequence). Between the trimmed V and J ends, which lost 4 bases and 5 bases, there was a span of 15 bases. The CDR3 region is CASSSGQTGETQYF. The CDR3 nucleotides are TGTGCCAGCAGCAGTGGACAGACTGGCGAGACCCAGTACTTC.

The rearrangement joins TRBV18 to TRBJ2-7; weak D call: TRBD1 (6 bases). Per germline, CDR1 KGHSH and CDR2 LQKENI. Trimming removed 6 bases at V and 3 bases at J, with 18 bases between. The length of the CDR3 is 15 residues. The CDR3 sequence is CASSSVPGAGYEQYF. The CDR3 coding sequence is TGTGCCAGCTCTTCGGTCCCAGGGGCGGGCTACGAGCAGTACTTC.

The CDR3 is CASSSTGGTEAFF. The CDR3 bases are TGCGCCAGCAGCAGTACAGGGGGCACTGAAGCTTTCTTT. V and J are TRBV5-1 and TRBJ1-1; the match to TRBD1 covers 8 bases. The V and J ends lost 4 bases and 4 bases, in that order; junction bases with no gene match: 3. The germline V gene has CDR1 SGHRS and CDR2 YFSETQ. The CDR3 length is 13 residues.

The chain combines TRBV5-8 with TRBJ2-1, with 8 bases that match TRBD1. The germline V gene encodes CDR1 SGHTS and CDR2 YDEGEE. The ends lost 5 bases at V and 10 bases at J; junction bases unmatched: 14. The CDR3 has 15 amino acids. The CDR3 DNA reads as TGTGCCAGCAGGCCCGCAGGGGGCGCGGGGTACGAGCAGTTCTTC. Its protein product is CASRPAGGAGYEQFF. Supplemented by reference TRBV5-8 and TRBJ2-1, the full variable domain reads EAGVTQSPTHLIKTRGQQATLRCSPISGHTSVYWYQQALGLGLQFLLWYDEGEERNRGNFPPRFSGRQFPNYSSELNVNALELEDSALYLCASRPAGGAGYEQFFGPGTRLTVL.

The chain links TRBV2 to TRBJ2-1; TRBD1 might be the D (5 bases). The CDR3 sequence is 13 residues long. Germline V gives CDR1 SNHLY, CDR2 FYNNEI. The V and J ends lost 6 bases and 9 bases respectively, with 15 bases between them. CDR3 in amino acids: CASSGQRGGEQFF. In DNA, the CDR3 is TGTGCCAGCAGCGGACAAAGAGGCGGTGAGCAGTTCTTC.

The V gene is TRBV7-8, the J gene TRBJ2-7; D gene ambiguous. Trimming took off 1 base at V and 3 bases at J, with 4 bases between the two ends. Germline CDR1 SGHVS, CDR2 FQNEAQ. This CDR3 is 12 amino acids long. The CDR3 spells CASSLGSYEQYF. In DNA form, the CDR3 reads TGTGCCAGCAGCTTAGGCAGCTACGAGCAGTACTTC.

CDR3 DNA sequence: TGTGCCAGTAGAGGGACAGTCACTGAAGCTTTCTTT. It specifies CASRGTVTEAFF. V and J are TRBV19 and TRBJ1-1; TRBD1 agrees at 7 bases. V lost 6 bases, J lost 4 bases, and 2 bases stayed unmatched. The CDR3 sequence is 12 residues long. CDR1 and CDR2 from the germline V gene are LNHDA and SQIVND (reference sequence). Based on the CDR3 plus reference TRBV19 and TRBJ1-1, the full variable domain is DGGITQSPKYLFRKEGQNVTLSCEQNLNHDAMYWYRQDPGQGLRLIYYSQIVNDFQKGDIAEGYSVSREKKESFPLTVTSAQKNPTAFYLCASRGTVTEAFFGQGTRLTVV.

Notes on this clone: The sample has other DNA sequences that encode this CDR3 too. The V and J genes are TRBV7-9 and TRBJ1-2, with 8 bases that match TRBD1. V lost 1 base, J lost 4 bases, and 5 bases stayed unmatched. Looked up from germline, CDR1 is SEHNR and CDR2 is FQNEAQ (reference sequence). This CDR3 spans 15 amino acids. The CDR3 nucleotides are TGTGCCAGCAGCTTAGGGGGCACAGGGGGCTATGGCTACACCTTC. Translating it yields CASSLGGTGGYGYTF.

The chain combines TRBV28 with TRBJ2-7, with TRBD1 identical over 9 bases. Germline-derived CDR1 and CDR2 are MDHEN and SYDVKM. With V trimmed by 6 bases and J by 5 bases, 11 bases remained unmatched. The CDR3 is made up of 15 amino acids. In nucleotides, the CDR3 is TGTGCCAGCAGGGCTAGGGGACAGGGTGTCAACGAGCAGTACTTC. Protein sequence: CASRARGQGVNEQYF.

The chain has TRBV7-9 and TRBJ1-4, with no clear D. Per germline, CDR1 SEHNR and CDR2 FQNEAQ (reference sequence). This CDR3 has 15 residues. Trimming shortened V by 3 bases and J by 1 base, and 9 bases separated the two germline ends. CDR3: CASSFDGVTNEKLFF. In DNA form, the CDR3 reads TGTGCCAGCAGCTTTGACGGAGTAACTAATGAAAAACTGTTTTTT.

For this clone: Given the absence of the conserved phenylalanine or tryptophan at the CDR3 end, a read error is likely. This chain links TRBV9 with TRBJ2-7, with 8 bases matching TRBD1. Germline lookup yields CDR1 SGDLS and CDR2 YYNGEE. J lost 2 bases, V lost 4 bases, and 5 bases had no gene match. This CDR3 has 14 residues. The CDR3 loop is CASSPGTGAYEQYL. CDR3 DNA sequence: TGTGCCAGCAGCCCCGGGACAGGTGCCTACGAGCAGTACCTC.

V and J are TRBV13 and TRBJ1-5; no definite D call. The ends were cut back, 5 bases at V and 9 bases at J, with 17 bases in the middle. Germline CDR1 PRHDT, CDR2 FYEKMQ (reference sequence). This CDR3 comprises 14 residues. CDR3 DNA: TGTGCCAGCAGCAACCGACGGGCAGGAGGGCCCCAGCATTTT. It codes for CASSNRRAGGPQHF.

This chain joins TRBV29-1 and TRBJ1-1, with D possibly matching TRBD1 (5 bases). The germline V gene has CDR1 SQVTM and CDR2 ANQGSEA. The CDR3 loop spans 14 amino acids. V dropped 7 bases and J dropped 3 bases, with 18 bases sitting between them. CDR3 nucleotide sequence: TGCAGCGCCGGAAGGGCAGGGTGGGACACTGAAGCTTTCTTT. Residues: CSAGRAGWDTEAFF.

The chain joins TRBV9 to TRBJ2-7; D unclear. V lost 0 bases and J lost 0, with 7 bases in between. Germline V gene lookup returns CDR1 SGDLS and CDR2 YYNGEE. The CDR3 has 14 amino acids. The CDR3 DNA is TGTGCCAGCAGCGTAGTTGGCAGCTCCTACGAGCAGTACTTC. It codes for CASSVVGSSYEQYF.

CDR3 sequence (DNA): TGCGCCAGCAGCTTTCAGGGCTCTGAGCAGTTCTTC. Translation gives CASSFQGSEQFF. The chain has TRBV5-1 and TRBJ2-1, with a possible D match to TRBD1 (5 bases). The CDR3 length is 12 residues. Per the germline V gene, CDR1 is SGHRS and CDR2 is YFSETQ. V dropped 2 bases and J dropped 9 bases, with 9 bases sitting between them.